Shown below are 26 T cell receptor beta chains from a single sample sequenced in a study of T cells after yellow fever vaccination. TCRdb re-called the 5' RACE reads with MiXCR, one entry per CDR3 protein. The sample yields some 420,000 distinct CDR3 sequences, roughly a sixth seen once. Sequenced here: PBMCs, sampled before the yellow fever booster vaccination. The receptors shown here come from a man younger than 30 who received the YFV17D yellow fever vaccine.

This clonotype was detected only a few times. J is TRBJ2-1 and V is TRBV6-5; D unclear. V was shortened by 2 bases and J by 6 bases, with 5 bases between the two germline ends. The CDR3 covers 12 residues. The germline V gene encodes CDR1 MNHEY and CDR2 SVGAGI. CDR3 DNA: TGTGCCAGCAGTTACGGCCTCAATGAGCAGTTCTTC. It is translated as CASSYGLNEQFF.

This clonotype appeared a few times. This chain connects TRBV2 to TRBJ2-3; 10 nucleotides agree with TRBD2. Germline V gene sequence: CDR1 SNHLY, CDR2 FYNNEI. The CDR3 has 16 amino acids. With V trimmed by 4 bases and J by 1 base, 5 bases remained unmatched. DNA of the CDR3: TGTGCCAGCAGTGGCCTAGCGGGGGCCGGCACAGATACGCAGTATTTT. Its protein is CASSGLAGAGTDTQYF.

Only a few counts were recorded for this clonotype. The chain is built from TRBV7-2 and TRBJ2-3, with 9 bases that match TRBD2. The CDR3 loop spans 16 amino acids. V shed 4 bases, J shed 3 bases, and the junction held 8 bases outside the gene matches. Germline lookup yields CDR1 SGHTA and CDR2 FQGNSA. CDR3 protein: CASSYGGGGATDTQYF. For the CDR3, the DNA is TGTGCCAGCAGCTATGGTGGCGGGGGGGCTACAGATACGCAGTATTTT.

The chain joins TRBV3-1 to TRBJ2-3, with D maybe TRBD2 (7 bases). The CDR3 contains 16 residues. V shed 3 bases and J shed 6 bases, with 19 bases lying between them. The germline V gene has CDR1 LGHDT and CDR2 YNNKEL (reference sequence). The CDR3 DNA reads TGTGCCAGCAGCCACGCTGGCGGGGGCCGACGGGATACGCAGTATTTT. It encodes CASSHAGGGRRDTQYF.

This clonotype has a count of ten or more. DNA for the CDR3: TGTGCCAGCAGCCAAGATCGGTGGGGCACTGAAGCTTTCTTT. Encoded protein: CASSQDRWGTEAFF. The V call is TRBV4-2, the J call TRBJ1-1; D is unclear. CDR1 is LGHNA and CDR2 is YNFKEQ in the germline V gene. The V end lost 0 bases, the J end lost 4 bases, and 9 bases lay between the germline ends. There are 14 residues in the CDR3.

In its sample, this clonotype was seen a few times. The rearrangement joins TRBV27 to TRBJ2-5; 16 nucleotides match TRBD2. CDR1 and CDR2 from the germline V gene are MNHEY and SMNVEV (reference sequence). J lost 5 bases, V lost 4 bases, and 10 bases had no gene match. This CDR3 is built from 18 residues. The CDR3 DNA sequence: TGTGCCAGCAGTTCGGGACTAGCGGGGGGGCAAAGCCAGGAGACCCAGTACTTC. Its translation: CASSSGLAGGQSQETQYF.

This clonotype was counted between two and nine times. The genes are TRBV11-2 and TRBJ2-1, with 8 bases lining up with TRBD1. This CDR3 contains 14 residues. Unmatched junction bases numbered 9, after V lost 8 bases and J lost 6 bases. Germline V lookup: CDR1 SGHAT, CDR2 FQNNGV. Here the CDR3 reads CASRRIRGPNEQFF. The CDR3 DNA sequence: TGTGCCAGCCGGCGAATCAGGGGGCCCAATGAGCAGTTCTTC.

Ten or more counts support this clonotype. The chain uses TRBV7-9 and TRBJ2-7; D possibly corresponds to TRBD1 (6 bases). The V gene's germline CDR1 is SEHNR and CDR2 FQNEAQ (reference sequence). The V end lost 3 bases, the J end lost 0 bases, and 15 bases lay between the germline ends. This CDR3 has 16 amino acids. The CDR3 DNA reads as TGTGCCAGCAGCTTTTCCACGGGACATCGCTCCTACGAGCAGTACGTC. It translates to CASSFSTGHRSYEQYV.

The rearrangement uses TRBV4-3 and TRBJ2-6; the D gene is possibly TRBD2 (5 bases). This CDR3 is built from 16 residues. Deletions cut 1 base from V and 0 bases from J, with 7 bases between. CDR1 LGHNA and CDR2 YSLEER come from the germline V gene. The CDR3 sequence is CASSQGGYSGANVLTF. CDR3 DNA sequence: TGCGCCAGCAGCCAAGGAGGGTACTCTGGGGCCAACGTCCTGACTTTC.

The chain employs TRBV20-1 and TRBJ2-3, with 10 bases matching TRBD2. CDR1 is DFQATT, CDR2 SNEGSKA, per germline (reference sequence). V lost 5 bases and J lost 5; bases outside the gene matches: 7. CDR3 length: 14 amino acids. In DNA form, the CDR3 reads TGCAGTGCTCCCGGACTAGCGGATGGAGATACGCAGTATTTT. Amino acid sequence: CSAPGLADGDTQYF.

The table lists this clonotype with a few counts. The V call is TRBV29-1, the J call TRBJ2-2; 8 positions agree with TRBD1. V lost 0 bases to trimming and J lost 6 bases; unmatched junction nucleotides: 9. This CDR3 spans 16 amino acids. Germline-derived CDR1 and CDR2 are SQVTM and ANQGSEA. In nucleotides, the CDR3 is TGCAGCGTTGAAGATAAAGGGACAGGAGGGGCCGGGGAGCTGTTTTTT. Its protein product is CSVEDKGTGGAGELFF.

This clonotype was counted only a few times. The CDR3 region is CASSTQAPDTQYF. The DNA for the CDR3 is TGCGCCAGCAGCACGCAGGCCCCAGATACGCAGTATTTT. The chain employs TRBV5-1 and TRBJ2-3, with D unclear. The CDR3 has 13 amino acids. Germline CDR1 is SGHRS and CDR2 is YFSETQ. V was pared by 4 bases and J by 4 bases, with 10 bases between.

This clonotype was observed a few times. The chain joins TRBV5-1 to TRBJ2-5; tentative D call: TRBD2 (5 bases). The CDR3 loop spans 14 amino acids. The V and J ends lost 4 bases and 2 bases respectively, with 12 bases between them. The germline CDR1 and CDR2 sequences are SGHRS and YFSETQ. The DNA for the CDR3 is TGCGCCAGCAGCCCATTGAGAGGGCAAGAGACCCAGTACTTC. Its translation: CASSPLRGQETQYF. Drawing the rest from reference TRBV5-1 and TRBJ2-5, the complete variable domain is KAGVTQTPRYLIKTRGQQVTLSCSPISGHRSVSWYQQTPGQGLQFLFEYFSETQRNKGNFPGRFSGRQFSNSRSEMNVSTLELGDSALYLCASSPLRGQETQYFGPGTRLLVL.

This chain connects TRBV20-1 to TRBJ2-5; D perhaps matches TRBD2 (7 bases). In germline, CDR1 is DFQATT, CDR2 SNEGSKA (reference sequence). The CDR3 has 13 amino acids. Trimming cost V 6 bases and J 5 bases, with 16 bases left between them. CDR3 nucleotides: TGCAGTGCCGGGGGCGGGAGAGAGGAGACCCAGTACTTC. Protein: CSAGGGREETQYF.

This clonotype was recorded at least ten times. The rearrangement uses TRBV6-4 and TRBJ2-1; unclear D gene. CDR3 length: 11 residues. CDR1 MRHNA and CDR2 SNTAGT come from the germline V gene. Trimming left V 1 base short and J 8 bases short, with 3 bases between. CDR3 bases: TGTGCCAGCAGTGACTATGATGAGCAGTTCTTC. Residues: CASSDYDEQFF.

Only a few counts were recorded for this clonotype. V is TRBV11-2 and J is TRBJ2-2; unclear D gene. The CDR3 extends over 15 amino acids. Trimming removed 4 bases at V and 5 bases at J, with 14 bases between. In germline, CDR1 is SGHAT, CDR2 FQNNGV. The CDR3 bases are TGTGCCAGCAGCTCCTCCGACCCGATGACCGGGGAGCTGTTTTTT. Protein sequence: CASSSSDPMTGELFF.

This rearrangement joins TRBV20-1 to TRBJ1-1; weak D call: TRBD1 (5 bases). Germline CDR1 and CDR2: DFQATT and SNEGSKA (reference sequence). This CDR3 comprises 14 residues. The V end was cut by 6 bases, the J end by 8 bases, with 22 bases between. CDR3 bases: TGCAGTGCGCCGCGGCCACATGGGGCCCCCGAAGCTTTCTTT. As protein: CSAPRPHGAPEAFF.

This chain connects TRBV11-2 to TRBJ1-6; D possibly corresponds to TRBD1 (6 bases). V shed 5 bases and J shed 7 bases, with 15 bases lying between them. This CDR3 has 15 amino acids. The germline V gene encodes CDR1 SGHAT and CDR2 FQNNGV. CDR3: CASSPSPTGNSPLHF. The CDR3 nucleotides read TGTGCCAGCAGCCCGTCCCCTACAGGGAATTCACCCCTCCACTTT.

CDR3 DNA sequence: TGTGCCATCAGTGAGGCGGTAAAAGAGACCCAGTACTTC. It encodes CAISEAVKETQYF. The chain combines TRBV10-3 with TRBJ2-5; D not certain. The ends were cut back, 2 bases at V and 3 bases at J, with 7 bases in the middle. The germline gives CDR1 ENHRY, CDR2 SYGVKD. The CDR3 contains 13 residues.

This clonotype came up a few times. The chain links TRBV9 to TRBJ1-3; no definite D call. The V and J ends lost 3 bases and 2 bases respectively, with 12 bases between them. CDR1 is SGDLS, CDR2 YYNGEE, per germline. This CDR3 is built from 15 residues. The CDR3 DNA is TGTGCCAGCAGCGCCGGTCGGACCCCTGGAAACACCATATATTTT. Translation gives CASSAGRTPGNTIYF.

The genes are TRBV12-3 or TRBV12-4 and TRBJ1-4; D is undetermined. Trimming stripped 3 bases from V and 7 bases from J, with 12 bases between. This CDR3 is built from 14 residues. In nucleotides, the CDR3 is TGTGCCAGCAGTTTCTCTGGGTTTGGTGAAAAACTGTTTTTT. Its translation: CASSFSGFGEKLFF.

Only a few counts were recorded for this clonotype. V usage is TRBV18 and J usage is TRBJ2-7; D is uncertain. Germline CDR1 is KGHSH and CDR2 is LQKENI. Trimming cost V 5 bases and J 2 bases, with 10 bases left between them. The CDR3 spans 13 residues. The CDR3 DNA reads as TGTGCCAGCTCAAGATCCGGAACCTACGAGCAGTACGTC. This gives the protein CASSRSGTYEQYV.

There are a few counts of this clonotype. This chain uses TRBV7-2 with TRBJ1-6; a possible D gene is TRBD1 (6 bases). This CDR3 contains 13 residues. The V end was cut by 4 bases, the J end by 9 bases, with 10 bases between. Germline loops: CDR1 SGHTA, CDR2 FQGNSA. CDR3 sequence reads: CASSSRQVSPLHF. DNA of the CDR3: TGTGCCAGCAGCTCGAGACAGGTTTCACCCCTCCACTTT.

This chain uses TRBV12-3 or TRBV12-4 with TRBJ2-1; the D call may be TRBD1 or TRBD2 (5 bases each). The CDR3 has 15 residues. The V and J ends lost 2 bases and 4 bases respectively, with 12 bases between them. The CDR3 DNA is TGTGCCAGCAGTTTAATCGGGGCCTCTTACAATGAGCAGTTCTTC. Translating gives CASSLIGASYNEQFF.

The V gene is TRBV20-1, the J gene TRBJ2-1; D perhaps matches TRBD2 (7 bases). The germline gives CDR1 DFQATT, CDR2 SNEGSKA (reference sequence). The CDR3 has 15 residues. V dropped 0 bases and J dropped 5 bases, with 14 bases sitting between them. CDR3 sequence reads: CSARDLGGPNNEQFF. The CDR3 DNA sequence: TGCAGTGCTAGAGATTTGGGGGGGCCCAACAATGAGCAGTTCTTC.

This clonotype was seen more than once but under ten times. The chain is built from TRBV25-1 and TRBJ1-2; D remains unclear. Between the trimmed V and J ends, which lost 6 bases and 4 bases, there was a span of 12 bases. Germline V gene lookup returns CDR1 MGHDK and CDR2 SYGVNS. This CDR3 is built from 13 residues. This CDR3 reads CASSEEWGYGYTF. In nucleotides, the CDR3 is TGTGCCAGCAGCGAGGAGTGGGGCTATGGCTACACCTTC.